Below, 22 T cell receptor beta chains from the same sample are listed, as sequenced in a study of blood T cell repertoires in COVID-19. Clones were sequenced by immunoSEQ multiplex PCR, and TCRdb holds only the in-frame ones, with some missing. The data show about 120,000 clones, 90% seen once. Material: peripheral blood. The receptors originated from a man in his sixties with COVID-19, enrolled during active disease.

CDR3 loop: CASSLDRGSAEAFF. The CDR3 nucleotides read TGTGCCAGCAGCTTAGACCGCGGTTCGGCTGAAGCTTTCTTT. The chain links TRBV7-2 to TRBJ1-1; no definite D call. The CDR3 has 14 residues. Deletions cut 1 base from V and 6 bases from J, with 12 bases between. Germline lookup yields CDR1 SGHTA and CDR2 FQGNSA.

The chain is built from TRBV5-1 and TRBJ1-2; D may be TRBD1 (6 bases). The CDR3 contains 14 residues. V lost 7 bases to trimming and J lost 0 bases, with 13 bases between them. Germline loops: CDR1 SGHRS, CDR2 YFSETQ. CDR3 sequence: CASRPGTTNYGYTF. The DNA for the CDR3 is TGCGCCAGCCGCCCCGGGACAACTAACTATGGCTACACCTTC.

CDR3 amino acids: CASSPSQGTPNYGYTF. The DNA of the CDR3 is TGTGCCAGCAGCCCAAGTCAGGGGACCCCCAACTATGGCTACACCTTC. The J gene is TRBJ1-2, the V gene TRBV28, with D perhaps TRBD1 (6 bases). With 6 bases removed from V and 2 bases from J, the gap between germline ends came to 19 bases. Germline-derived CDR1 and CDR2 are MDHEN and SYDVKM. CDR3 length equals 16 residues.

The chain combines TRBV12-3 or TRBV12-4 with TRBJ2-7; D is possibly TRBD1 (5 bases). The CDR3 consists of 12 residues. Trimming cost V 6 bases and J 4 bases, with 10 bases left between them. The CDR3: CASSPDSYEQYF. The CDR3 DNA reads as TGTGCCAGCAGCCCCGACAGTTACGAGCAGTACTTC.

The DNA for the CDR3 is TGTGCCATCAGTGACCAGAGGGAGACCCAGTACTTC. Protein product: CAISDQRETQYF. The genes are TRBV10-3 and TRBJ2-5; D remains unclear. V dropped 3 bases and J dropped 5 bases, with 7 bases sitting between them. This CDR3 has 12 residues. Germline values: CDR1 ENHRY, CDR2 SYGVKD.

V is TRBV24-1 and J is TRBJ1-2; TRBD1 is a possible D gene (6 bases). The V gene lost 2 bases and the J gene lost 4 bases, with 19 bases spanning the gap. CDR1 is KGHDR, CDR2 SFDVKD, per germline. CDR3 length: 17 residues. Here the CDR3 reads CATSDSTDRLAFYGYTF. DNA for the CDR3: TGTGCCACCAGTGATTCCACCGACAGGCTAGCTTTCTATGGCTACACCTTC.

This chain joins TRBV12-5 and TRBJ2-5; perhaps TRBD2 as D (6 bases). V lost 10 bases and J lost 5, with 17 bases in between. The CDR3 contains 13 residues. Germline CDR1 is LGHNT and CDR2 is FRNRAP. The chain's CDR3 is CATRKEGGETQYF. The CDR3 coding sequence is TGTGCTACTCGTAAGGAAGGAGGGGAGACCCAGTACTTC.

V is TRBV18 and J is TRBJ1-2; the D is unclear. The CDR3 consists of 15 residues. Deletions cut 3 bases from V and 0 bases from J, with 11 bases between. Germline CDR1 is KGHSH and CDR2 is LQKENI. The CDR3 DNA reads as TGTGCCAGCTCACCGGGAAACGGGGCTAACTATGGCTACACCTTC. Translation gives CASSPGNGANYGYTF.

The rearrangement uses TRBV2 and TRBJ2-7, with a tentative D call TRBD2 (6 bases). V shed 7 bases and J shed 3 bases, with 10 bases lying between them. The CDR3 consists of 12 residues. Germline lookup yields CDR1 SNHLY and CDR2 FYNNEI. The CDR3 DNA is TGTGCCAGCACCGTGGGGGGCTACGAGCAGTACTTC. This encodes CASTVGGYEQYF.

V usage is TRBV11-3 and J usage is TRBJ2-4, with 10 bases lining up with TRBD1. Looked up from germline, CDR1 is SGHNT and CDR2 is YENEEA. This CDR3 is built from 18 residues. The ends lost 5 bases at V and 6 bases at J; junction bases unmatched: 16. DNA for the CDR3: TGTGCCAGCAGCGACCGACAGGGGGCTGGAGGTAGTCCAAACATTCAGTACTTC. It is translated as CASSDRQGAGGSPNIQYF.

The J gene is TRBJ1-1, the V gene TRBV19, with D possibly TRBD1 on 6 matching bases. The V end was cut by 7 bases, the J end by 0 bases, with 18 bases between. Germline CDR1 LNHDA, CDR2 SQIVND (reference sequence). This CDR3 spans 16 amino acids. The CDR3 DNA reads TGTGCCAGTAACATCGGCAGGGGCAGTATGAACACTGAAGCTTTCTTT. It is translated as CASNIGRGSMNTEAFF.

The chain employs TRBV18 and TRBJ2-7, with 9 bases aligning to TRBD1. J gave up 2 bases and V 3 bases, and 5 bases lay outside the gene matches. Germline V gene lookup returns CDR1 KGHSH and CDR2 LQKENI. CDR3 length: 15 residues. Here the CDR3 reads CASSPKGQGTYEQYF. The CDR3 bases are TGTGCCAGCTCACCCAAGGGACAGGGCACCTACGAGCAGTACTTC.

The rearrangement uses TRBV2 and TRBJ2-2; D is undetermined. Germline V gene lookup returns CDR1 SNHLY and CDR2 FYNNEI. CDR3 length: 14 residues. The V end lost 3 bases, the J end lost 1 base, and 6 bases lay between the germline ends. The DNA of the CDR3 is TGTGCCAGCAGTGACCCAGGGAACACCGGGGAGCTGTTTTTT. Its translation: CASSDPGNTGELFF.

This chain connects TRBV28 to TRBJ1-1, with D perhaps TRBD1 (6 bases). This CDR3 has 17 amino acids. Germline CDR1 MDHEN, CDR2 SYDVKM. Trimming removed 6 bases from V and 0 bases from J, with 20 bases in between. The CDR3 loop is CASSTSTRGIMNTEAFF. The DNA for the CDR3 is TGTGCCAGCAGCACCTCGACAAGGGGGATTATGAACACTGAAGCTTTCTTT.

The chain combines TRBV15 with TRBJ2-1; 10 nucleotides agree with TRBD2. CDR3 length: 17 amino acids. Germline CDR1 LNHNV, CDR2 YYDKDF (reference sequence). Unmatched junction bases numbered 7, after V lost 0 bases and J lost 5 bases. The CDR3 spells CATSRDRGTSDDNEQFF. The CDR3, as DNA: TGTGCCACCAGCAGAGATCGAGGGACTAGCGACGACAATGAGCAGTTCTTC.

CDR3 protein: CASSQPGQGFGYTF. CDR3 coding DNA: TGCGCCAGCAGCCAACCGGGACAGGGTTTTGGCTACACCTTC. This chain uses TRBV4-3 with TRBJ1-2; 9 bases line up with TRBD1. The germline V gene has CDR1 LGHNA and CDR2 YSLEER. Trimming cost V 2 bases and J 7 bases; bases outside gene matches: 5. The CDR3 covers 14 residues.

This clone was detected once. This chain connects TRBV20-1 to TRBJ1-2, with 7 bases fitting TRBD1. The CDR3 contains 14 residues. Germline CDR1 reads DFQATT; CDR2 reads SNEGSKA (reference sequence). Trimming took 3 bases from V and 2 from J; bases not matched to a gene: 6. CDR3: CSASLLQGNYGYTF. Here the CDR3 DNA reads TGCAGTGCTAGTCTACTACAGGGGAACTATGGCTACACCTTC.

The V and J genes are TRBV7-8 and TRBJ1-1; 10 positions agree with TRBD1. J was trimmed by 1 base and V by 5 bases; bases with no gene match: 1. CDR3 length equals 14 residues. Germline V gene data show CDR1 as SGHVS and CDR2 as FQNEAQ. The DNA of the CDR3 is TGTGCCAGCAGCCGGGACAGGGGGAACACTGAAGCTTTCTTT. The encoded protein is CASSRDRGNTEAFF.

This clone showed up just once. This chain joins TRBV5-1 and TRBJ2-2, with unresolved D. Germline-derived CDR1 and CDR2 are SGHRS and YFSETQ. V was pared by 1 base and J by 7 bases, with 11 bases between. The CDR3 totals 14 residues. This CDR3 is CASSLQRLDGELFF. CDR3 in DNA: TGCGCCAGCAGCTTGCAAAGGCTAGACGGGGAGCTGTTTTTT.

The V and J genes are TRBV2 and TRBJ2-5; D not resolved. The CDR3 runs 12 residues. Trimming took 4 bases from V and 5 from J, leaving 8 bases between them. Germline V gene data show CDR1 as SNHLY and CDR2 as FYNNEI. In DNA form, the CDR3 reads TGTGCCAGCAGTGCGGTCAGGGAGACCCAGTACTTC. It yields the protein CASSAVRETQYF.

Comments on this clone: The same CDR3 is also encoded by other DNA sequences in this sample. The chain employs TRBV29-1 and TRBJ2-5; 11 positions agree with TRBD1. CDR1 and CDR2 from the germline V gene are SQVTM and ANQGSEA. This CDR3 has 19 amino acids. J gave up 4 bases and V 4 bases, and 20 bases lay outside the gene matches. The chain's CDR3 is CSVGAKTQTGTGGRETQYF. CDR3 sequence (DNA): TGCAGCGTTGGGGCGAAGACCCAAACTGGGACAGGGGGAAGAGAGACCCAGTACTTC.

Written as DNA, the CDR3 is TGTGCCAGCAGCTTAGTAGCGGGAGCAGATACGCAGTATTTT. It specifies CASSLVAGADTQYF. This rearrangement joins TRBV11-3 to TRBJ2-3, with TRBD2 matching over 9 bases. This CDR3 is 14 amino acids long. With V trimmed by 1 base and J by 4 bases, 0 bases remained unmatched. Germline V gene sequence: CDR1 SGHNT, CDR2 YENEEA.